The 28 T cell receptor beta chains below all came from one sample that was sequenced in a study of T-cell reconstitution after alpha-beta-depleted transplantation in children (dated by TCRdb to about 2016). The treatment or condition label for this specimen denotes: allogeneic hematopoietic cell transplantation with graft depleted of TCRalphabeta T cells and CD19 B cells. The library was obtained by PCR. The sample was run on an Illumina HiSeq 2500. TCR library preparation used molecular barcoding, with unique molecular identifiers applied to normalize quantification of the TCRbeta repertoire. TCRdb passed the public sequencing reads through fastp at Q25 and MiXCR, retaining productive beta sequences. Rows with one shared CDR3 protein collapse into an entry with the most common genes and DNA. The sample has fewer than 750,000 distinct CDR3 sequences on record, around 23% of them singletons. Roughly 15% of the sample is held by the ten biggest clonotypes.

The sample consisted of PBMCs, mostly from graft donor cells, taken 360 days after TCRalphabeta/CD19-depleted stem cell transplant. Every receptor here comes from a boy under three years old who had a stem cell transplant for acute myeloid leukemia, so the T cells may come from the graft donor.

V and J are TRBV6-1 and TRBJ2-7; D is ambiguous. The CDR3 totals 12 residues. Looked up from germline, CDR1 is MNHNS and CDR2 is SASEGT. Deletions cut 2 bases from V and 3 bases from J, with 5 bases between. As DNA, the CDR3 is TGTGCCAGCAGTGAAAATCTCTACGAGCAGTACGTC. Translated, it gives CASSENLYEQYV.

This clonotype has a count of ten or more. The CDR3 DNA follows: TGTGCCAGCAGCCGAACAGGGGGTGTCCACTACGAGCAGTACTTC. Protein product: CASSRTGGVHYEQYF. The J gene is TRBJ2-7, the V gene TRBV6-1; 8 bases fit TRBD1. CDR3 size: 15 residues. With V trimmed by 6 bases and J by 3 bases, 10 bases remained unmatched. The germline V gene has CDR1 MNHNS and CDR2 SASEGT.

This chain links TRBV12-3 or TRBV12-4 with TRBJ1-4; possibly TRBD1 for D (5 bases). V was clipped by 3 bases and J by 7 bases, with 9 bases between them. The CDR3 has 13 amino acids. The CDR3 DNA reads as TGTGCCAGCAGTTTCAGGGCAGGTGAAAAACTGTTTTTT. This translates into CASSFRAGEKLFF.

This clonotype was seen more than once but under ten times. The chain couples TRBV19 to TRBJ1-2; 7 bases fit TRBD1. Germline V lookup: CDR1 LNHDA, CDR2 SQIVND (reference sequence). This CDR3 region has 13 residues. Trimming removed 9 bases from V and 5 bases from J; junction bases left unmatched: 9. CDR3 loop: CASRGTAHYGYTF. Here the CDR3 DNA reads TGTGCCAGCAGAGGGACAGCCCATTATGGCTACACCTTC.

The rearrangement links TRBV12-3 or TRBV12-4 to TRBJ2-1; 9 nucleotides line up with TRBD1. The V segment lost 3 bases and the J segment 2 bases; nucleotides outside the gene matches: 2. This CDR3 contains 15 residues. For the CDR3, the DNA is TGTGCCAGCAGTTTCTGGGACAGGGCCTACAATGAGCAGTTCTTC. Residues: CASSFWDRAYNEQFF.

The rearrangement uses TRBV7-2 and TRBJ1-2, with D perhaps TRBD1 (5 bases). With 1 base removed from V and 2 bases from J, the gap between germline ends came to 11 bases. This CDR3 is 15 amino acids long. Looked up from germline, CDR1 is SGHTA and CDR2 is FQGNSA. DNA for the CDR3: TGTGCCAGCAGCTTAGATTTCCAGGGAAACTATGGCTACACCTTC. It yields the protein CASSLDFQGNYGYTF.

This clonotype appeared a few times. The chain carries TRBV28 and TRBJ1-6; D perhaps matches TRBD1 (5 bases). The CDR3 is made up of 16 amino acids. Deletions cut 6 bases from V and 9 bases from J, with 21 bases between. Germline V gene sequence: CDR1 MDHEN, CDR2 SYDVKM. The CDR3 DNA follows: TGTGCCAGCAGCCACGCCTGGGGGTTTATGTCTTCACCCCTCCACTTT. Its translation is CASSHAWGFMSSPLHF.

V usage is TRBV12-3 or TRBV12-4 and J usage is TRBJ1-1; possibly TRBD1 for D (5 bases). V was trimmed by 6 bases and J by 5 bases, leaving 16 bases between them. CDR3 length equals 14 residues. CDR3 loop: CASRKGVWGTEAFF. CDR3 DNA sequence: TGTGCCAGCAGGAAGGGAGTATGGGGGACTGAAGCTTTCTTT.

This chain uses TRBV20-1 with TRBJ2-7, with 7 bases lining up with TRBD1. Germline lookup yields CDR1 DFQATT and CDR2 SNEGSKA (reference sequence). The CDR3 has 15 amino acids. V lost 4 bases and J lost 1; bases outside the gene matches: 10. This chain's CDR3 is CSANSLSRGSYEQYV. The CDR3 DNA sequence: TGCAGTGCTAATAGCCTTTCCAGGGGGTCCTACGAGCAGTACGTC.

The CDR3 coding sequence is TGTGCCAGCAGATACGGACAGGGCACTGAAGCTTTCTTT. Encoded protein: CASRYGQGTEAFF. The chain employs TRBV6-5 and TRBJ1-1, with 8 bases matching TRBD1. Trimming took 6 bases from V and 4 from J; bases not matched to a gene: 4. This CDR3 is 13 amino acids long. The V gene's germline CDR1 is MNHEY and CDR2 SVGAGI.

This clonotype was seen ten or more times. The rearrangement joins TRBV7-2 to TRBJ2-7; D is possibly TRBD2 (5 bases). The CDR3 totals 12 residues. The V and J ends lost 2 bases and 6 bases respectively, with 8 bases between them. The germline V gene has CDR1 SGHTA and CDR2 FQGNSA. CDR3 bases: TGTGCCAGCAGCTTAAGGAGGCGCGAGCAGTACTTC. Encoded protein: CASSLRRREQYF.

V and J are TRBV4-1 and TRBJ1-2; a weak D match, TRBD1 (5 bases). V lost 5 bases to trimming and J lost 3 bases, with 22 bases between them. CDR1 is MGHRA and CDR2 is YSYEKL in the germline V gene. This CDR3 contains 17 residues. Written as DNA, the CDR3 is TGCGCCAGCAGCGAAGGGATTCGAGGGGTTCGCGACTATGGCTACACCTTC. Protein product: CASSEGIRGVRDYGYTF.

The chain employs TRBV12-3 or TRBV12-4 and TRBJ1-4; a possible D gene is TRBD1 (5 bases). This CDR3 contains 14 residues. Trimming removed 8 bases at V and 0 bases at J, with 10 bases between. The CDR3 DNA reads TGTGCCAGCGGCCCACAGGCAACTAATGAAAAACTGTTTTTT. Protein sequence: CASGPQATNEKLFF.

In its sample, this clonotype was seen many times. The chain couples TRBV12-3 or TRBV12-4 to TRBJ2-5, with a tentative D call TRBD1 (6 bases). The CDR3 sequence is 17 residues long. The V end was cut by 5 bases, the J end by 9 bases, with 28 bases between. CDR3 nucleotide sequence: TGTGCCAGCAGTCCACTAGGCCCCCTCCAGGGGACGAGGGCCCAGTACTTC. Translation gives CASSPLGPLQGTRAQYF.

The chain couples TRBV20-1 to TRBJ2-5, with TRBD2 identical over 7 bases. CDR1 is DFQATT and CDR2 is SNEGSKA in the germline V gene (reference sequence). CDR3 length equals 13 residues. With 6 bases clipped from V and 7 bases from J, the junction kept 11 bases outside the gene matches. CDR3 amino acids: CSAQRAGVSTQYF. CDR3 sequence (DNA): TGCAGTGCCCAGAGGGCGGGAGTGTCGACCCAGTACTTC.

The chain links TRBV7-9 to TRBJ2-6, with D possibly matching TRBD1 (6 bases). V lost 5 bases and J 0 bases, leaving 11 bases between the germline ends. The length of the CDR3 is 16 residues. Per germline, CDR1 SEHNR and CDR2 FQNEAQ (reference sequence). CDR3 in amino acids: CASSPGHHSGANVLTF. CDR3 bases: TGTGCCAGCAGCCCGGGACACCACTCTGGGGCCAACGTCCTGACTTTC.

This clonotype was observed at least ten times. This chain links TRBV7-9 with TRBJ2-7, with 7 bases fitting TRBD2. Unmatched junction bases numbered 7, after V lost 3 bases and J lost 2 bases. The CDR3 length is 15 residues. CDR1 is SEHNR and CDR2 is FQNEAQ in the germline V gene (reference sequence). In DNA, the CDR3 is TGTGCCAGCAGCTTCACGGGGAGGGGAACCTACGAGCAGTACTTC. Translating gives CASSFTGRGTYEQYF.

The CDR3 loop is CASSQDPTSSGANVLTF. For the CDR3, the DNA is TGCGCCAGCAGCCAAGATCCCACGAGCTCTGGGGCCAACGTCCTGACTTTC. The J gene is TRBJ2-6, the V gene TRBV4-3, with D unclear. The CDR3 consists of 17 residues. Germline-derived CDR1 and CDR2 are LGHNA and YSLEER. Trimming left V 0 bases short and J 0 bases short, with 9 bases between.

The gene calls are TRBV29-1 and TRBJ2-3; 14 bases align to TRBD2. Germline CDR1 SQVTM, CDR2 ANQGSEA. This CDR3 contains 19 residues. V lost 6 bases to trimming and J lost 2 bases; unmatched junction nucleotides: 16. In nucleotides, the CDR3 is TGCAGCGTGACCCGCGGGACTAGCGGGAGCAGCCTGAACACAGATACGCAGTATTTT. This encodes CSVTRGTSGSSLNTDTQYF.

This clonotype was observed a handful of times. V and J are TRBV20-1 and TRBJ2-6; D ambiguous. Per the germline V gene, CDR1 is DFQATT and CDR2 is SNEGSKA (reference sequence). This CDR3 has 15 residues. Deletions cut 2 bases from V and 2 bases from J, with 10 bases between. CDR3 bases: TGCAGTGCTAGATTCTCGGGCCCTGGGGCCAACGTCCTGACTTTC. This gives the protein CSARFSGPGANVLTF.

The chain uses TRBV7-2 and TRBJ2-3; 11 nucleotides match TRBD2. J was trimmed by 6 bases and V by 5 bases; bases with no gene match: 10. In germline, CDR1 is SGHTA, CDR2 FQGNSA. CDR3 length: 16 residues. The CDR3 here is CASSLGPGLADDTQYF. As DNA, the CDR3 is TGTGCCAGCAGCCTGGGACCGGGACTAGCGGATGATACGCAGTATTTT.

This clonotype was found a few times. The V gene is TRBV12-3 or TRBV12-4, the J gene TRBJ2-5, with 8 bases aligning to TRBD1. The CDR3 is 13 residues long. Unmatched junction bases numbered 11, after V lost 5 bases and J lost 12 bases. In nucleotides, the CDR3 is TGTGCCAGCAGTCCGACGATACAGGGGGGCGAGTACTTC. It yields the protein CASSPTIQGGEYF.

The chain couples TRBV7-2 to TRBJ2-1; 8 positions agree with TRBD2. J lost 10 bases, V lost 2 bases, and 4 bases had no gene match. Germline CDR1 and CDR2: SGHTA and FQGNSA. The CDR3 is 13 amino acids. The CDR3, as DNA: TGTGCCAGCAGCTTACCGGGGGGGCGGGAGCAGTTCTTC. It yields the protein CASSLPGGREQFF.

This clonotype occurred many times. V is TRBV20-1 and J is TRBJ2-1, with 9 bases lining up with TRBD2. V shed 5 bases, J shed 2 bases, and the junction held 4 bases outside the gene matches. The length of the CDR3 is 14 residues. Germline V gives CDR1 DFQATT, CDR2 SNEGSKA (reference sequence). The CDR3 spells CSAPSGATYNEQFF. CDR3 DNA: TGCAGTGCTCCTAGCGGGGCGACCTACAATGAGCAGTTCTTC.

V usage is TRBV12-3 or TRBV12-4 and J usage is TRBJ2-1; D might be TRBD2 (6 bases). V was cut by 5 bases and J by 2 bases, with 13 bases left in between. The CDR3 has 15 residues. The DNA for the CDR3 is TGTGCCAGCAGTCCTAGCGAGGTCCCCTACAATGAGCAGTTCTTC. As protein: CASSPSEVPYNEQFF.

CDR3 sequence reads: CASSLVTSGGAETQYF. As DNA, the CDR3 is TGCGCCAGCAGCTTGGTGACTAGCGGGGGTGCGGAGACCCAGTACTTC. This chain joins TRBV5-1 and TRBJ2-5, with 12 bases lining up with TRBD2. The V segment lost 0 bases and the J segment 5 bases; nucleotides outside the gene matches: 5. CDR1 and CDR2 from the germline V gene are SGHRS and YFSETQ. The CDR3 length is 16 residues.

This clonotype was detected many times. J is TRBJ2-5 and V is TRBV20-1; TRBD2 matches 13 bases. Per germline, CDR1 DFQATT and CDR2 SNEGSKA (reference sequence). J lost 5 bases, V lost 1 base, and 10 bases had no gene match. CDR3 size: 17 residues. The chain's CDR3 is CSARAPGLAGAWETQYF. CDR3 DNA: TGCAGTGCTAGAGCCCCAGGACTAGCGGGGGCGTGGGAGACCCAGTACTTC.

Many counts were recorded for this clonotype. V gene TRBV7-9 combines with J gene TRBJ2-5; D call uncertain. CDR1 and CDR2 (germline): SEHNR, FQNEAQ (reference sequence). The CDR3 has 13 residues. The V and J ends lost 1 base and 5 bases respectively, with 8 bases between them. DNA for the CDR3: TGTGCCAGCAGCTTAGGGGGTTTGGAGACCCAGTACTTC. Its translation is CASSLGGLETQYF.